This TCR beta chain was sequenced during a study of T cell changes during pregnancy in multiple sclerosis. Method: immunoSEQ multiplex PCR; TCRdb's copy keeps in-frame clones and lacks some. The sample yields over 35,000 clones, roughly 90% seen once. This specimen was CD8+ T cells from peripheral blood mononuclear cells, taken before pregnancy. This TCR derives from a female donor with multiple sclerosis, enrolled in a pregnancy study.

CDR3 nucleotide sequence: TGTGCCAGCAGCTTATTCGAGGCGGGAGCCTCCCGTGGTGAGCAGTTCTTC. Translated: CASSLFEAGASRGEQFF. The chain carries TRBV7-8 and TRBJ2-1; TRBD2 matches at 7 bases. J was trimmed by 9 bases and V by 2 bases; bases with no gene match: 16. Germline CDR1 SGHVS, CDR2 FQNEAQ. This CDR3 has 17 amino acids.